A single sample is the source of the 17 T cell receptor beta chains below, sequenced in a study of shared clonotypes between healthy human individuals. Using immunoSEQ multiplex PCR, the repertoire was profiled, and TCRdb retains in-frame clones only, with some absent. The repertoire holds over 950,000 clones, with about 72% as singletons. Source material: memory CD4+ T cells from PBMCs. Indicated subset: CD45RA-negative fraction. All receptors derive from a man younger than 35 in good health. Some clones in this sample may be carry-over from other donors' samples.

The V and J genes are TRBV7-9 and TRBJ1-2; perhaps TRBD1 as D (6 bases). The CDR3 loop spans 14 amino acids. Germline assignment: CDR1 SEHNR and CDR2 FQNEAQ (reference sequence). V lost 4 bases and J lost 7, with 16 bases in between. The CDR3 DNA is TGTGCCAGCAGCTCACTCCCCAGGGGAGGTGGCTACACCTTC. Translation gives CASSSLPRGGGYTF.

The CDR3 coding sequence is TGTGCCAGCAGCCTTGAGAGGGGAGAGACCCAGTACTTC. Translation: CASSLERGETQYF. J is TRBJ2-5 and V is TRBV7-6; D possibly uses TRBD1 or TRBD2 (5 bases each). The V end was cut by 5 bases, the J end by 4 bases, with 11 bases between. This CDR3 contains 13 residues. Per germline, CDR1 SGHVS and CDR2 FNYEAQ.

V is TRBV15 and J is TRBJ2-7; TRBD1 aligns across 12 bases. In germline, CDR1 is LNHNV, CDR2 YYDKDF (reference sequence). J gave up 7 bases and V 0 bases, and 10 bases lay outside the gene matches. The CDR3 has 17 residues. The CDR3 sequence: CATSRDHRDRGRGEQYF. The DNA for the CDR3 is TGTGCCACCAGCAGAGATCATCGGGACAGGGGGCGGGGAGAGCAGTACTTC. Looking up the rest from reference TRBV15 and TRBJ2-7 gives the full variable domain: DAMVIQNPRYQVTQFGKPVTLSCSQTLNHNVMYWYQQKSSQAPKLLFHYYDKDFNNEADTPDNFQSRRPNTSFCFLDIRSPGLGDTAMYLCATSRDHRDRGRGEQYFGPGTRLTVT.

The CDR3 coding sequence is TGCGCCAGCAGCTCGGCCAGTGGACAGCCCTTTCAAGAGACCCAGTACTTC. Amino acid sequence: CASSSASGQPFQETQYF. This chain uses TRBV5-1 with TRBJ2-5, with D tentatively TRBD1 (6 bases). This CDR3 contains 17 residues. Germline V gene lookup returns CDR1 SGHRS and CDR2 YFSETQ. V dropped 3 bases and J dropped 2 bases, with 20 bases sitting between them.

In regard to this clone: One end of the junction varies from germline; a read error may be responsible. J is TRBJ1-4 and V is TRBV15; a possible D gene is TRBD1 (5 bases). Per the germline V gene, CDR1 is LNHNV and CDR2 is YYDKDF (reference sequence). The CDR3 contains 14 residues. This CDR3 reads CATSTRTTNEKLFF. For the CDR3, the DNA is TGTGCCACCAGCACCCGGACAACAAATGAAAAACTGTTTTTT.

This rearrangement joins TRBV10-3 to TRBJ2-5, with 12 bases fitting TRBD2. The J segment lost 1 base and the V segment lost 5 bases, leaving 5 bases of the junction unmatched. Germline V gene sequence: CDR1 ENHRY, CDR2 SYGVKD. There are 16 residues in the CDR3. CDR3 in DNA: TGTGCCATCAGTAAGGGGGGACTAGCGGGCCAAGAGACCCAGTACTTC. This gives the protein CAISKGGLAGQETQYF.

J is TRBJ1-4 and V is TRBV2; D possibly corresponds to TRBD1 (5 bases). Trimming left V 3 bases short and J 4 bases short, with 12 bases between. The CDR3 is made up of 15 amino acids. The germline V gene encodes CDR1 SNHLY and CDR2 FYNNEI. CDR3 loop: CASSEGVTRNEKLFF. For the CDR3, the DNA is TGTGCCAGCAGTGAGGGGGTAACCCGTAATGAAAAACTGTTTTTT.

J is TRBJ2-1 and V is TRBV30, with 9 positions matching TRBD1. The V and J ends lost 7 bases and 8 bases, in that order; junction bases with no gene match: 6. Germline V gene sequence: CDR1 GTSNPN, CDR2 SVGIG (reference sequence). This CDR3 has 12 amino acids. The CDR3 here is CAFEQGADEQFF. In DNA, the CDR3 is TGTGCCTTTGAACAGGGGGCGGATGAGCAGTTCTTC. Filled out from reference TRBV30 and TRBJ2-1, the complete variable domain reads SQTIHQWPATLVQPVGSPLSLECTVEGTSNPNLYWYRQAAGRGLQLLFYSVGIGQISSEVPQNLSASRPQDRQFILSSKKLLLSDSGFYLCAFEQGADEQFFGPGTRLTVL.

The J gene is TRBJ2-1, the V gene TRBV21-1. TRBV21-1 is assigned pseudogene status. The CDR3 has 11 residues. The CDR3 reads CASSKINEQFF. In nucleotides, the CDR3 is TGTGCCAGCAGCAAAATTAATGAGCAGTTCTTC.

The chain couples TRBV7-3 to TRBJ2-1; 8 bases are a match to TRBD2. Trimming removed 0 bases from V and 3 bases from J; junction bases left unmatched: 4. Germline V CDR1 and CDR2: SGHTA, FQGTGA. The length of the CDR3 is 16 residues. CDR3 sequence reads: CASSLTTGTSYNEQFF. In DNA form, the CDR3 reads TGTGCCAGCAGCTTAACTACCGGGACTAGCTACAATGAGCAGTTCTTC.

The table lists this clone with a few counts. The V and J genes are TRBV10-3 and TRBJ2-1, with D possibly TRBD2 on 5 matching bases. Germline CDR1 and CDR2: ENHRY and SYGVKD. V lost 3 bases to trimming and J lost 8 bases, with 17 bases between them. The CDR3 contains 15 residues. CDR3 residues: CAISDSGRGWDEQFF. The CDR3 bases are TGTGCCATCAGTGATTCAGGTAGAGGGTGGGATGAGCAGTTCTTC.

J is TRBJ2-2 and V is TRBV11-3; TRBD2 agrees at 7 bases. V gave up 3 bases and J gave up 4 bases; unmatched junction bases: 8. The CDR3 runs to 16 residues. Germline V gene data show CDR1 as SGHNT and CDR2 as YENEEA. DNA for the CDR3: TGTGCCAGCAGCTTCGGTCCGGGAGGACTCACCGGGGAGCTGTTTTTT. Amino acids: CASSFGPGGLTGELFF.

The gene calls are TRBV28 and TRBJ2-7, with D uncertain. Deletions cut 1 base from V and 7 bases from J, with 8 bases between. From germline, CDR1 is MDHEN and CDR2 SYDVKM. This CDR3 is built from 12 residues. CDR3 sequence: CASSLSRIEQYF. CDR3 nucleotides: TGTGCCAGCAGTTTATCTAGGATTGAGCAGTACTTC.

This sequence joins TRBV6-1 and TRBJ1-1; a weak D match, TRBD1 (6 bases). V was cut by 4 bases and J by 5 bases, with 8 bases left in between. Germline CDR1 is MNHNS and CDR2 is SASEGT. The CDR3 covers 12 residues. The CDR3 loop reads CASSVGGTEAFF. The CDR3 DNA follows: TGTGCCAGCAGTGTAGGGGGGACTGAAGCTTTCTTT.

This chain links TRBV6-6 with TRBJ1-3; unclear D gene. Trimming left V 2 bases short and J 0 bases short, with 5 bases between. The CDR3 length is 14 residues. The germline V gene encodes CDR1 MNHNY and CDR2 SVGAGI (reference sequence). In DNA, the CDR3 is TGTGCCAGCAGTTACGGGAACTCTGGAAACACCATATATTTT. Residues: CASSYGNSGNTIYF.

The V and J genes are TRBV5-5 and TRBJ1-2; D gene uncertain. CDR3 length: 15 amino acids. V dropped 2 bases and J dropped 2 bases, with 13 bases sitting between them. Looked up from germline, CDR1 is SGHKS and CDR2 is YYEKEE (reference sequence). The DNA for the CDR3 is TGTGCCAGCAGCTTAAAGGGATCTGAGAACTATGGCTACACCTTC. Its protein product is CASSLKGSENYGYTF.

This clone has more than one count but fewer than ten. This sequence joins TRBV15 and TRBJ2-7; 10 bases line up with TRBD1. CDR3 length equals 14 residues. The V and J ends lost 1 base and 6 bases, in that order; junction bases with no gene match: 3. Germline CDR1 is LNHNV and CDR2 is YYDKDF (reference sequence). The CDR3: CATSRGGQGPEQYF. The DNA for the CDR3 is TGTGCCACCAGCAGAGGGGGACAGGGGCCCGAGCAGTACTTC.